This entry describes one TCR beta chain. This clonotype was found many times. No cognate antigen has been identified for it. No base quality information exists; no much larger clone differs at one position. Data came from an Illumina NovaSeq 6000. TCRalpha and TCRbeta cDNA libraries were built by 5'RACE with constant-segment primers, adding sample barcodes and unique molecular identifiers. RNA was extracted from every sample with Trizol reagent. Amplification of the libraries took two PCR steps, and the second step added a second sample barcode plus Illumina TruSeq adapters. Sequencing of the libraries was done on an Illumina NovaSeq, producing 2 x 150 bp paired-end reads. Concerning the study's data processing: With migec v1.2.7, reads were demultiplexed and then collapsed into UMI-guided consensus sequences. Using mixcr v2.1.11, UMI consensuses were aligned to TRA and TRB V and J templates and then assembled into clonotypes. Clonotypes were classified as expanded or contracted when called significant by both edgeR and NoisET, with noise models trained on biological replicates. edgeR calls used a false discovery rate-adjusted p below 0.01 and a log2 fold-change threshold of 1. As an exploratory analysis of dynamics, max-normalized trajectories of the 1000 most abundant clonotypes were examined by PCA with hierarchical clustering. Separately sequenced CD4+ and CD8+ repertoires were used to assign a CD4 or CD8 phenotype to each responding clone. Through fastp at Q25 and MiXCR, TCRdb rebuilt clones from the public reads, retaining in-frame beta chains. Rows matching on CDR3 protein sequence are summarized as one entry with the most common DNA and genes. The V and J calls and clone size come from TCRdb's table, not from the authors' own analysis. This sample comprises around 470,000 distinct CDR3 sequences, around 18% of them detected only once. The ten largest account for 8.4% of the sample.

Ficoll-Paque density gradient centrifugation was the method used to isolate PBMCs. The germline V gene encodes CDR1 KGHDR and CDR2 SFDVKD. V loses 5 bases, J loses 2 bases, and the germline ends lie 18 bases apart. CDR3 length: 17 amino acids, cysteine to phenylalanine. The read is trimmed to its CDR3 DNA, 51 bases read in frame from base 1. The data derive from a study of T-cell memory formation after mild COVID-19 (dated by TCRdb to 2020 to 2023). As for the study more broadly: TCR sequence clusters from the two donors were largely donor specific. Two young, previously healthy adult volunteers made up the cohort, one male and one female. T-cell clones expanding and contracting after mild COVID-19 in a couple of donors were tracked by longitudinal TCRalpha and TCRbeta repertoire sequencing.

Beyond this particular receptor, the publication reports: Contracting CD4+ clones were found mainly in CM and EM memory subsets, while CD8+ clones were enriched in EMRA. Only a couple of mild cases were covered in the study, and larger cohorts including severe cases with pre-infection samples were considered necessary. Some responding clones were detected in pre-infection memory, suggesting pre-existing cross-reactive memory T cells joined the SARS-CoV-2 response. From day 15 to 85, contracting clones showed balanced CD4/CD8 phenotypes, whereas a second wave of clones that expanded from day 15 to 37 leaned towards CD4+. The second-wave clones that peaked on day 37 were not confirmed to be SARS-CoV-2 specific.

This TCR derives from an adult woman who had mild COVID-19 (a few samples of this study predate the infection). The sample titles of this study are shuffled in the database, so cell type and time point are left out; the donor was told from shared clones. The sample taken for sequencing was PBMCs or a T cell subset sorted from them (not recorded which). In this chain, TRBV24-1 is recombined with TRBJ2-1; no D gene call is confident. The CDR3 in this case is CATSAVPSTATYNEQFF. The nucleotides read TGTGCCACCAGTGCGGTCCCGTCAACCGCGACCTACAATGAGCAGTTCTTC.